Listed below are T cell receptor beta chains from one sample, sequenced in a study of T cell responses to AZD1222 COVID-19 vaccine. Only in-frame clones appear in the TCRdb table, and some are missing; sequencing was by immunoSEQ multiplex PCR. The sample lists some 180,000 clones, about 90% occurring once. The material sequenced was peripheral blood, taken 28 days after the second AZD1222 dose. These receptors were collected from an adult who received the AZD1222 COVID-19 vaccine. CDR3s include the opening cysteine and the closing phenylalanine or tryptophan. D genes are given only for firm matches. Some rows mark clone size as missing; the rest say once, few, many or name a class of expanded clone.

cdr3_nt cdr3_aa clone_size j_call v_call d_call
TGTGCCAGCAGCTTAGCTTCTACAGGAGATTTGTCTTTCTTT CASSLASTGDLSFF NA TRBJ1-1 TRBV11-2 NA
TGTGCCAGCAGTTTGAGGGAGGCAGATACGCAGTATTTT CASSLREADTQYF NA TRBJ2-3 TRBV27 NA
TGCGCCAGCAGCTTGGTAGCCGGGGAGCTGTTTTTT CASSLVAGELFF NA TRBJ2-2 TRBV5-1 NA
TGTGCCAGCAGTGACTCGGGACTTAACTCCTACAATGAGCAGTTCTTC CASSDSGLNSYNEQFF NA TRBJ2-1 TRBV25-1 NA
TGTGCCAGCAGCCACCCGGGACTAGCGAGAAATGAGCAGTTCTTC CASSHPGLARNEQFF NA TRBJ2-1 TRBV3-1/TRBV3-2 TRBD2
TGCGCCAGCAGCTTCTCCGACACCGGGGAGCTGTTTTTT CASSFSDTGELFF NA TRBJ2-2 TRBV5-1 NA
TGTGCCAGTAGTACCGTAGGCCAGGGGGCGTATCAGCCCCAGCATTTT CASSTVGQGAYQPQHF NA TRBJ1-5 TRBV19 TRBD1
TGTGCCAGCAGTGCCCCCTCACTTACAGGTAGCGAGACCCAGTACTTC CASSAPSLTGSETQYF NA TRBJ2-5 TRBV25-1 NA
TGTGCCAGCAGCTTAGTGAGTTATAGCAATCAGCCCCAGCATTTT CASSLVSYSNQPQHF NA TRBJ1-5 TRBV7-2 NA
TGCAGCGCCGGGACAGGAGTCACAGATACGCAGTATTTT CSAGTGVTDTQYF NA TRBJ2-3 TRBV29-1 TRBD1
TGTGCCAGCAGCCAAGAAGGGGGTTACGCCGAGCAGTACTTC CASSQEGGYAEQYF NA TRBJ2-7 TRBV3-1/TRBV3-2 NA
TGTGCCAGCAGCTCCCCTGCGGGGGCCAACAATGAGCAGTTCTTC CASSSPAGANNEQFF NA TRBJ2-1 TRBV7-2 NA
TGCGCCAGCAGCCAGTGGGGGGGGCTAGGGGAGCTGTTTTTT CASSQWGGLGELFF once TRBJ2-2 TRBV4-1 NA
TGTGCCAGCAGTTACGTGGCAGGGGGCGCGGGGCCCCAGCATTTT CASSYVAGGAGPQHF NA TRBJ1-5 TRBV6-2/TRBV6-3 TRBD1
TGTGCCAGCAGTGAAGGGACTAGCTGGGGGTATGAGCAGTACTTC CASSEGTSWGYEQYF NA TRBJ2-7 TRBV2 TRBD2
TGCGCCAGCAGCCAACCACTAGCGGGGGTAGAGACCCAGTACTTC CASSQPLAGVETQYF NA TRBJ2-5 TRBV4-1 TRBD2
TGTGCCAGCAGCTTAGTAGCGGGACAAGATACGCAGTATTTT CASSLVAGQDTQYF once TRBJ2-3 TRBV7-9 TRBD2
TGTGCCAGCAGCCAACGGGGGTTGGGCAATGAGCAGTTCTTC CASSQRGLGNEQFF NA TRBJ2-1 TRBV3-1/TRBV3-2 NA
TGCAGCGTTGACTCCAGCTCTGGAAACACCATATATTTT CSVDSSSGNTIYF NA TRBJ1-3 TRBV29-1 NA
TGTGCCAGCAGCCGGACTAGCGGTAACGGGGAGCTGTTTTTT CASSRTSGNGELFF NA TRBJ2-2 TRBV3-1/TRBV3-2 TRBD2
TGTGCCAGCTCCCCAAGGAACGACGCGGGCACCGGGGAGCTGTTTTTT CASSPRNDAGTGELFF few TRBJ2-2 TRBV18 NA
TGTGCCAGCAGCCGCTCCCAGCGGGGGATCACAGATACGCAGTATTTT CASSRSQRGITDTQYF NA TRBJ2-3 TRBV28 TRBD2
TGTGCCAGCAGTGACAGGAGCGGGAACGTCGATGAGCAGTTCTTC CASSDRSGNVDEQFF NA TRBJ2-1 TRBV6-4 TRBD2
TGCGCCAGCAGCCAGGGACGGCTAAGCACAGATACGCAGTATTTT CASSQGRLSTDTQYF NA TRBJ2-3 TRBV4-3 NA
TGTGCCAGCAGTTATGGAGATCAGCCCCAGCATTTT CASSYGDQPQHF NA TRBJ1-5 TRBV6-2/TRBV6-3 NA
TGCGCCAGCAGTCGAGCTAGCGGGGGGTACGAGCAGTACTTC CASSRASGGYEQYF NA TRBJ2-7 TRBV5-1 TRBD2
TGTGCCAGTAGTATAGCGGGAGACAGGGAGGCCGGGGAGCTGTTTTTT CASSIAGDREAGELFF NA TRBJ2-2 TRBV19 NA
TGTGCCAGCAGTTGGGGGACAGGGGGCACTGAAGCTTTCTTT CASSWGTGGTEAFF NA TRBJ1-1 TRBV6-5 TRBD1
TGTGCCAGCAGCTTTGGATCGAACACTGAAGCTTTCTTT CASSFGSNTEAFF NA TRBJ1-1 TRBV11-1 NA
TGTGCCAGCAGCCAAGATAAAAGCACAGATACGCAGTATTTT CASSQDKSTDTQYF NA TRBJ2-3 TRBV4-2 NA
TGTGCCAGCAGGGCAGGAGCGGGAGGGCGAAATGAGCAGTTCTTC CASRAGAGGRNEQFF NA TRBJ2-1 TRBV6-5 TRBD2
TGCGCCAGCAGCCAAGCATTGCCGGGGGACGGATCACCCCTCCACTTT CASSQALPGDGSPLHF NA TRBJ1-6 TRBV4-1 NA
TGTGCCAGCACCCAGAGGGGACTGAACCAAGAGACCCAGTACTTC CASTQRGLNQETQYF NA TRBJ2-5 TRBV28 NA
TGTGCCACCCGGGGTAGCAATCAGCCCCAGCATTTT CATRGSNQPQHF NA TRBJ1-5 TRBV10-3 NA
TGTGCCAGCAGCTTATCCGGGGGGGCTTATGGCTACACCTTC CASSLSGGAYGYTF NA TRBJ1-2 TRBV7-9 NA
TGTGCCAGCAGCTTGGGGCAGCTAAACTATGGCTACACCTTC CASSLGQLNYGYTF NA TRBJ1-2 TRBV5-6 NA
TGCAGTGCTAGTCGGCAGTACAATGAGCAGTTCTTC CSASRQYNEQFF NA TRBJ2-1 TRBV20-1 NA
TGTGCCAGCAGCCCGACAGGGTCTGAAGCTTTCTTT CASSPTGSEAFF NA TRBJ1-1 TRBV7-3 TRBD1
TGTGCCAGCAGACCGAATGGGGGTGTGTATGAAAAACTGTTTTTT CASRPNGGVYEKLFF once TRBJ1-4 TRBV27 NA
TGTGCCAGCTCAACCTCGGCGACTAGCTCCTACAATGAGCAGTTCTTC CASSTSATSSYNEQFF NA TRBJ2-1 TRBV5-4 NA
TGTGCCAGCAGCCCGACAGGGCCGGCAGGGAAGGACTATGGCTACACCTTC CASSPTGPAGKDYGYTF NA TRBJ1-2 TRBV7-9 TRBD1
TGTGCCAGCAGTCGCCAGGGGGTTGGCTACACCTTC CASSRQGVGYTF once TRBJ1-2 TRBV6-2/TRBV6-3 TRBD1